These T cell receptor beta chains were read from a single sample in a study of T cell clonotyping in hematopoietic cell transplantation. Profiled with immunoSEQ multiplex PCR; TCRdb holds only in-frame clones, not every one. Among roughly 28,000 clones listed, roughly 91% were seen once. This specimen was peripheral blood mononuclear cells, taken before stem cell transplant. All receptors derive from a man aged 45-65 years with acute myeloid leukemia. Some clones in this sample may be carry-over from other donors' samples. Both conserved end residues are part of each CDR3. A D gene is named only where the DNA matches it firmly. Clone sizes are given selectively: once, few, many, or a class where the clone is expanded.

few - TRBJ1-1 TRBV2 CASRAGDETEAFF TGTGCCAGCAGGGCAGGAGACGAGACTGAAGCTTTCTTT
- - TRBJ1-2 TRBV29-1 CSVGMGQSSYGYTF TGCAGCGTTGGGATGGGCCAGTCGTCCTATGGCTACACCTTC
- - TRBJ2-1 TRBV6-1 CASSLPARNEQFF TGTGCCAGCTCCCTCCCGGCGAGGAATGAGCAGTTCTTC
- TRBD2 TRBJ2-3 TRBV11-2 CAEGGRTDTQYF TGTGCCGAGGGAGGGCGCACAGATACGCAGTATTTT
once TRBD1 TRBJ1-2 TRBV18 CASSPNPGQGGGYTF TGTGCCAGCTCACCCAATCCGGGACAGGGTGGTGGCTACACCTTC
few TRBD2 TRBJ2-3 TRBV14 CASSPLATSTDTQYF TGTGCCAGCAGCCCACTAGCGACTAGCACAGATACGCAGTATTTT
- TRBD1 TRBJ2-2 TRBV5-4 CASSPGQHFTGELFF TGTGCCAGCAGCCCGGGACAGCACTTTACCGGGGAGCTGTTTTTT
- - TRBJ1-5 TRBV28 CASSLWGEDQPQHF TGTGCCAGCAGTTTATGGGGGGAGGATCAGCCCCAGCATTTT
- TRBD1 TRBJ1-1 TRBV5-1 CASSLGVTGEGTEAFF TGCGCCAGCAGCTTGGGCGTGACAGGGGAGGGCACTGAAGCTTTCTTT
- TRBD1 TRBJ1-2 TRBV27 CASKPRGDRDYGYTF TGTGCCAGCAAACCCAGAGGGGACAGGGACTATGGCTACACCTTC
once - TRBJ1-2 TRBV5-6 CASSFPGMQGATLYGYTF TGTGCCAGCAGCTTCCCGGGGATGCAGGGAGCAACCCTCTATGGCTACACCTTC
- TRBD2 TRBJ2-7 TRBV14 CASSLLAGAYEQYF TGTGCCAGCAGCTTACTAGCGGGAGCCTACGAGCAGTACTTC
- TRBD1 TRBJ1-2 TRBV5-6 CASSLFPTGNYGYTF TGTGCCAGCAGCTTATTTCCGACAGGGAACTATGGCTACACCTTC
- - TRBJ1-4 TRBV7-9 CASSLVVPLGEKLFF TGTGCCAGCAGCTTAGTGGTGCCCTTGGGGGAAAAACTGTTTTTT
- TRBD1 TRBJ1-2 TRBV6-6 CASSPKGQGYGYTF TGTGCCAGCAGTCCTAAAGGACAGGGCTATGGCTACACCTTC
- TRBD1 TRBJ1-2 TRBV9 CASSTGEGPGARYTF TGTGCCAGCAGCACAGGGGAAGGGCCCGGGGCGCGCTACACCTTC
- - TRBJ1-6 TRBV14 CASSQGVGNSPLHF TGTGCCAGCAGCCAGGGAGTCGGCAATTCACCCCTCCACTTT
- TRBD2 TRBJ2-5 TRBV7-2 CASSFLAGGETQYF TGTGCCAGCAGCTTCTTAGCGGGGGGAGAGACCCAGTACTTC
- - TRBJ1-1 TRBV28 CASSLETSEAFF TGTGCCAGCAGTTTGGAGACTTCTGAAGCTTTCTTT
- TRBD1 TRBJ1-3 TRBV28 CASSSPPGGVSTIYF TGTGCCAGCAGTTCCCCACCAGGGGGAGTAAGCACCATATATTTT
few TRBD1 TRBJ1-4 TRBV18 CASSPGGTDEKLFF TGTGCCAGCTCCCCGGGAGGGACAGATGAAAAACTGTTTTTT
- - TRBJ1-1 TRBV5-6 CASSPGRLFMNTEAFF TGTGCCAGCAGCCCAGGACGGCTATTCATGAACACTGAAGCTTTCTTT
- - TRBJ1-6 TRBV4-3 CASSPGWQMDNSPLHF TGCGCCAGCAGCCCCGGTTGGCAGATGGATAATTCACCCCTCCACTTT
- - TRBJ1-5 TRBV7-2 CASSFSVSNQPQHF TGTGCCAGCAGCTTCTCGGTGAGCAATCAGCCCCAGCATTTT
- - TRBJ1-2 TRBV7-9 CASSSTVGENGYTF TGTGCCAGCAGCTCCACAGTGGGCGAGAATGGCTACACCTTC
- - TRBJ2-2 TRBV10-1 CASSESARGAGAGELFF TGCGCCAGCAGTGAGTCGGCTCGGGGGGCTGGCGCCGGGGAGCTGTTTTTT
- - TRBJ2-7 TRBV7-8 CASSTRTPSTYEQYF TGTGCCAGCAGCACCCGGACACCGAGTACCTACGAGCAGTACTTC
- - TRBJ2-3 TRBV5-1 CASSFGQVTDTQYF TGCGCCAGCAGCTTCGGGCAAGTCACAGATACGCAGTATTTT
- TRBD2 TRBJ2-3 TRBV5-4 CASSPTLAGETDTQYF TGTGCCAGCAGCCCTACATTAGCGGGAGAGACAGATACGCAGTATTTT
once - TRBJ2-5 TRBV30 CATGYPGETQYF TGTGCTACGGGGTATCCGGGGGAGACCCAGTACTTC
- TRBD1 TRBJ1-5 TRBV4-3 CASSHDRGQPQHF TGCGCCAGCAGCCATGACAGGGGCCAGCCCCAGCATTTT
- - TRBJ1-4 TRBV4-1 CASSQVRGTEKLFF TGCGCCAGCAGCCAAGTTAGAGGGACGGAAAAACTGTTTTTT